Each of the 26 T cell receptor beta chains below was sequenced from the same sample in a study of T cell responses to AZD1222 COVID-19 vaccine. Data came from immunoSEQ multiplex PCR; TCRdb stores just in-frame clones and leaves some out. The sample holds around 200,000 clones, around 93% seen once. The source material was peripheral blood, sampled 28 days after the second dose of the MenACWY control vaccine. These receptors all come from an adult who received the MenACWY meningococcal vaccine as a control.

The rearrangement uses TRBV5-1 and TRBJ1-2; a possible D gene is TRBD1 (5 bases). Germline V gene data show CDR1 as SGHRS and CDR2 as YFSETQ. V lost 5 bases and J 6 bases, leaving 20 bases between the germline ends. There are 15 residues in the CDR3. DNA for the CDR3: TGCGCCAGCAGAATACAGGCGAGATGGCTTGATGGCTACACCTTC. Protein: CASRIQARWLDGYTF. Full variable domain (rest looked up from reference TRBV5-1 and TRBJ1-2): KAGVTQTPRYLIKTRGQQVTLSCSPISGHRSVSWYQQTPGQGLQFLFEYFSETQRNKGNFPGRFSGRQFSNSRSEMNVSTLELGDSALYLCASRIQARWLDGYTFGSGTRLTVV.

This chain connects TRBV5-6 to TRBJ1-2; 7 nucleotides match TRBD1. This CDR3 contains 12 residues. The V and J ends lost 2 bases and 7 bases, in that order; junction bases with no gene match: 2. CDR1 is SGHDT and CDR2 is YYEEEE in the germline V gene. Here the CDR3 reads CASSLQGSGYTF. The CDR3 region has the DNA TGTGCCAGCAGCTTACAGGGGAGTGGCTACACCTTC.

The rearrangement links TRBV7-2 to TRBJ2-1; possibly TRBD1 or TRBD2 for D (7 bases each). Deletions cut 0 bases from V and 6 bases from J, with 18 bases between. The CDR3 is 17 residues long. Germline CDR1 SGHTA, CDR2 FQGNSA. In DNA, the CDR3 is TGTGCCAGCAGCTTAGCGGGGGACAGCTCGGGGGGCAATGAGCAGTTCTTC. Its translation is CASSLAGDSSGGNEQFF.

The gene calls are TRBV7-9 and TRBJ2-7; no firm D call. Germline loops: CDR1 SEHNR, CDR2 FQNEAQ (reference sequence). Trimming cost V 0 bases and J 3 bases, with 9 bases left between them. This CDR3 is built from 14 residues. The CDR3 sequence is CASSLASQSYEQYF. The DNA of the CDR3 is TGTGCCAGCAGCTTAGCGAGCCAGAGCTACGAGCAGTACTTC.

The gene calls are TRBV30 and TRBJ1-5; 8 bases line up with TRBD1. This CDR3 has 15 residues. Germline CDR1 GTSNPN, CDR2 SVGIG (reference sequence). V lost 4 bases, J lost 1 base, and 6 bases stayed unmatched. This chain's CDR3 is CAWTRQGISNQPQHF. DNA of the CDR3: TGTGCCTGGACCCGACAGGGGATAAGCAATCAGCCCCAGCATTTT.

The V gene is TRBV6-6, the J gene TRBJ1-5; D unresolved. Germline V gene lookup returns CDR1 MNHNY and CDR2 SVGAGI (reference sequence). V was shortened by 10 bases and J by 7 bases, with 17 bases between the two germline ends. This CDR3 is 13 amino acids long. CDR3 in amino acids: CATCLQAEQPQHF. The CDR3 bases are TGTGCCACTTGTTTGCAGGCCGAGCAGCCCCAGCATTTT.

This sequence joins TRBV7-2 and TRBJ2-7; D not certain. The CDR3 runs to 11 residues. Germline V gene sequence: CDR1 SGHTA, CDR2 FQGNSA. V lost 2 bases to trimming and J lost 5 bases, with 4 bases between them. The CDR3 bases are TGTGCCAGCAGCTTATCCGACGAGCAGTACTTC. This encodes CASSLSDEQYF.

J is TRBJ1-5 and V is TRBV30; D remains unclear. In germline, CDR1 is GTSNPN, CDR2 SVGIG (reference sequence). The length of the CDR3 is 15 residues. V lost 1 base, J lost 1 base, and 11 bases lay in between. Here the CDR3 DNA reads TGTGCCTGGAGTGATCGCGGCCTGAGCAATCAGCCCCAGCATTTT. This translates into CAWSDRGLSNQPQHF. The full variable domain, in which reference TRBV30 and TRBJ1-5 provide the parts outside the CDR3, is SQTIHQWPATLVQPVGSPLSLECTVEGTSNPNLYWYRQAAGRGLQLLFYSVGIGQISSEVPQNLSASRPQDRQFILSSKKLLLSDSGFYLCAWSDRGLSNQPQHFGDGTRLSIL.

V and J are TRBV7-8 and TRBJ1-6; D may be TRBD1 (5 bases). The germline V gene encodes CDR1 SGHVS and CDR2 FQNEAQ. The CDR3 contains 15 residues. V was shortened by 2 bases and J by 5 bases, with 10 bases between the two germline ends. The CDR3 DNA follows: TGTGCCAGCAGCTTAACGGGGACGAATAATTCACCCCTCCACTTT. It encodes CASSLTGTNNSPLHF.

As for this clone: Distinct nucleotide sequences in the sample also encode this CDR3. V and J are TRBV18 and TRBJ2-5; TRBD1 matches 8 bases. The CDR3 contains 13 residues. The V gene's germline CDR1 is KGHSH and CDR2 LQKENI. V shed 3 bases, J shed 3 bases, and the junction held 0 bases outside the gene matches. The CDR3 loop reads CASSPGQEETQYF. The CDR3 nucleotides read TGTGCCAGCTCACCGGGACAGGAAGAGACCCAGTACTTC.

The chain couples TRBV3-1 (or the pseudogene TRBV3-2) to TRBJ1-1, with D perhaps matching TRBD1 (5 bases). Trimming pared 3 bases from V and 6 bases from J, leaving 17 bases between. From germline, CDR1 is LGHDT and CDR2 YNNKEL (reference sequence). The CDR3 has 15 residues. The CDR3 here is CASSQGTLLSAEAFF. As DNA, the CDR3 is TGTGCCAGCAGCCAGGGGACCCTCCTCTCCGCTGAAGCTTTCTTT.

J is TRBJ2-7 and V is TRBV5-4; 7 bases line up with TRBD1. The CDR3 runs 13 residues. Trimming took 5 bases from V and 3 from J; bases not matched to a gene: 5. Germline-derived CDR1 and CDR2 are SGHNT and YYREEE (reference sequence). The DNA for the CDR3 is TGTGCCAGCAGTGCCGGGACAGACTACGAGCAGTACTTC. This translates into CASSAGTDYEQYF.

The chain employs TRBV7-2 and TRBJ2-3, with 7 bases that match TRBD2. V lost 5 bases, J lost 1 base, and 12 bases stayed unmatched. The germline V gene has CDR1 SGHTA and CDR2 FQGNSA. The CDR3 is 17 residues long. In nucleotides, the CDR3 is TGTGCCAGCAGCCAACCCATCGGGACTACTGGCACAGATACGCAGTATTTT. As protein: CASSQPIGTTGTDTQYF. Full variable domain (missing parts from reference TRBV7-2 and TRBJ2-3): GAGVSQSPSNKVTEKGKDVELRCDPISGHTALYWYRQSLGQGLEFLIYFQGNSAPDKSGLPSDRFSAERTGGSVSTLTIQRTQQEDSAVYLCASSQPIGTTGTDTQYFGPGTRLTVL.

The rearrangement joins TRBV5-1 to TRBJ1-2; D gene unclear. CDR3 length equals 13 residues. V was clipped by 2 bases and J by 2 bases, with 7 bases between them. Germline V gene sequence: CDR1 SGHRS, CDR2 YFSETQ. CDR3 bases: TGCGCCAGCAGCTTACAGAGGAACTATGGCTACACCTTC. This gives the protein CASSLQRNYGYTF.

This clone was picked up one time. The chain recombines TRBV19 with TRBJ1-1; 11 positions agree with TRBD1. The CDR3 length is 19 residues. In germline, CDR1 is LNHDA, CDR2 SQIVND (reference sequence). Trimming at V came to 4 bases and at J to 5 bases, leaving 18 bases not matched to a gene. The CDR3 nucleotides are TGTGCCAGTAGTAGGAGAGGAGGGACAGGGGGAATACAGAGGACTGAAGCTTTCTTT. Its protein is CASSRRGGTGGIQRTEAFF.

The CDR3 DNA is TGCGCCAGCAGAGCAGAGGTGAGCTCTGGAAACACCATATATTTT. As protein: CASRAEVSSGNTIYF. The chain links TRBV5-1 to TRBJ1-3, with D uncertain. Trimming cost V 5 bases and J 0 bases, with 12 bases left between them. CDR1 is SGHRS, CDR2 YFSETQ, per germline. CDR3 size: 15 residues.

The chain employs TRBV5-1 and TRBJ2-7, with a possible D match to TRBD1 (6 bases). Looked up from germline, CDR1 is SGHRS and CDR2 is YFSETQ. This CDR3 region has 15 residues. Trimming removed 0 bases at V and 0 bases at J, with 10 bases between. In DNA form, the CDR3 reads TGCGCCAGCAGCTTGGAGGGGGACACCTCCTACGAGCAGTACTTC. It encodes CASSLEGDTSYEQYF.

This clone was seen a few times. The chain combines TRBV19 with TRBJ1-1, with 9 bases lining up with TRBD1. The CDR3 has 16 amino acids. Per the germline V gene, CDR1 is LNHDA and CDR2 is SQIVND (reference sequence). Losses at the gene ends were 5 bases for V and 1 base for J; bases not matched to a gene: 8. The CDR3 reads CASSLRRGQGNTEAFF. The DNA for the CDR3 is TGTGCCAGTAGTCTGCGCAGGGGACAGGGGAACACTGAAGCTTTCTTT.

V usage is TRBV4-2 and J usage is TRBJ2-7, with D perhaps TRBD2 (7 bases). The CDR3 extends over 14 amino acids. V lost 1 base to trimming and J lost 4 bases, with 11 bases between them. The germline V gene has CDR1 LGHNA and CDR2 YNFKEQ. CDR3 region: CASSQGGGAYEQYF. CDR3 bases: TGTGCCAGCAGCCAAGGAGGGGGGGCTTACGAGCAGTACTTC.

This sequence joins TRBV12-3 or TRBV12-4 and TRBJ1-6, with D hard to call. The V gene lost 7 bases and the J gene lost 4 bases, with 8 bases spanning the gap. The length of the CDR3 is 13 residues. CDR3 loop: CASNQAYNSPLHF. CDR3 DNA: TGTGCCAGCAATCAGGCGTATAATTCACCCCTCCACTTT.

The chain recombines TRBV6-2 or TRBV6-3 with TRBJ1-5; the D gene is possibly TRBD1 (6 bases). This CDR3 contains 16 residues. The germline gives CDR1 MNHEY, CDR2 SVGEGT. Between the trimmed V and J ends, which lost 6 bases and 8 bases, there was a span of 23 bases. The chain's CDR3 is CASSRRGGLGREPQHF. Written as DNA, the CDR3 is TGTGCCAGCAGCCGCAGGGGCGGCTTGGGACGGGAGCCCCAGCATTTT.

The chain employs TRBV5-1 and TRBJ1-2; TRBD1 is a possible D gene (5 bases). Between the trimmed V and J ends, which lost 4 bases and 8 bases, there was a span of 15 bases. CDR1 is SGHRS and CDR2 is YFSETQ in the germline V gene. The CDR3 consists of 13 residues. The CDR3, as DNA: TGCGCCAGCAGCGACCGGGCCGAGGGGGGCTACACCTTC. Its protein is CASSDRAEGGYTF.

The V gene is TRBV11-2, the J gene TRBJ2-1; D may be TRBD2 (6 bases). The CDR3 consists of 16 residues. Trimming took off 5 bases at V and 7 bases at J, with 21 bases between the two ends. CDR1 is SGHAT and CDR2 is FQNNGV in the germline V gene. This CDR3 is CASSINPGGGANEQFF. The CDR3 DNA reads as TGTGCCAGCAGCATCAACCCGGGTGGCGGGGCAAATGAGCAGTTCTTC.

The chain carries TRBV2 and TRBJ1-1; D remains unclear. Looked up from germline, CDR1 is SNHLY and CDR2 is FYNNEI. The V and J ends lost 8 bases and 6 bases respectively, with 16 bases between them. CDR3 length: 13 residues. In nucleotides, the CDR3 is TGTGCCAGCGGGTTGTATTCCAGCCCTGAAGCTTTCTTT. This gives the protein CASGLYSSPEAFF. Combining the CDR3 with reference TRBV2 and TRBJ1-1 gives the whole variable domain EPEVTQTPSHQVTQMGQEVILRCVPISNHLYFYWYRQILGQKVEFLVSFYNNEISEKSEIFDDQFSVERPDGSNFTLKIRSTKLEDSAMYFCASGLYSSPEAFFGQGTRLTVV.

J is TRBJ1-6 and V is TRBV11-2, with D perhaps matching TRBD1 (6 bases). V lost 5 bases, J lost 6 bases, and 14 bases lay in between. The germline CDR1 and CDR2 sequences are SGHAT and FQNNGV. This CDR3 spans 15 amino acids. The DNA of the CDR3 is TGTGCCAGCAGCACCCGGGGGGGGCTTAATTCACCCCTCCACTTT. It yields the protein CASSTRGGLNSPLHF.

The J gene is TRBJ1-5, the V gene TRBV3-1 (or the pseudogene TRBV3-2); 8 bases match TRBD1. The CDR3 spans 17 residues. The J segment lost 6 bases and the V segment lost 1 base, leaving 11 bases of the junction unmatched. The V gene's germline CDR1 is LGHDT and CDR2 YNNKEL (reference sequence). CDR3 sequence reads: CASSQGRLRQGSQPQHF. The CDR3 DNA sequence: TGTGCCAGCAGCCAAGGCAGACTCCGACAGGGGAGTCAGCCCCAGCATTTT.